This T cell receptor (beta chain) was sequenced during a study of PD-1 and CTLA-4 blockade in melanoma. TCRdb's table, derived via immunoSEQ multiplex PCR, lists solely in-frame clones and lacks some. There are 20,000 to 25,000 clones in the sample; approximately 89% occur only once, and 6% to 8.5% lies in the top ten. J lost 4 bases, V lost 4 bases, and 13 bases had no gene match. Germline values: CDR1 PRHDT, CDR2 FYEKMQ (reference sequence). The length of the CDR3 is 16 residues. The genes are TRBV13 and TRBJ2-7, with 7 bases matching TRBD1. The receptor comes from a human donor with melanoma. The sequencing here drew on CD8+ T cells from peripheral blood, taken before anti-PD-1 treatment. The CDR3 DNA reads as TGTGCCAGCAGCTCAGAGGGAGACAGGGCTCCGTACGAGCAGTACTTC. Translation: CASSSEGDRAPYEQYF. The entire variable domain, with the rest obtained from reference TRBV13 and TRBJ2-7, is as follows: AAGVIQSPRHLIKEKRETATLKCYPIPRHDTVYWYQQGPGQDPQFLISFYEKMQSDKGSIPDRFSAQQFSDYHSELNMSSLELGDSALYFCASSSEGDRAPYEQYFGPGTRLTVT.